The 17 T cell receptor beta chains given below trace back to one sample, sequenced in a study of blood T cell repertoires in COVID-19. Data came from immunoSEQ multiplex PCR; TCRdb stores just in-frame clones and leaves some out. This sample yields approximately 190,000 clones, of which roughly 87% are seen a single time; around 7.8% belongs to the top ten. The sequencing input was peripheral blood. The origin of the receptors is a woman between 55 and 75 years old with COVID-19, enrolled during active disease.

This rearrangement joins TRBV6-5 to TRBJ1-2; D perhaps matches TRBD1 (5 bases). CDR3 length: 14 amino acids. CDR1 and CDR2 from the germline V gene are MNHEY and SVGAGI. Trimming stripped 6 bases from V and 8 bases from J, with 19 bases between. The DNA for the CDR3 is TGTGCCAGCAGCCTAGGGGCCCCTGGTGGGGGCTACACCTTC. This encodes CASSLGAPGGGYTF.

The CDR3 region is CASSYYDRGRVTEAFF. For the CDR3, the DNA is TGTGCCAGCAGTTATTACGACAGGGGAAGGGTGACTGAAGCTTTCTTT. The chain links TRBV6-5 to TRBJ1-1, with 8 positions matching TRBD1. In germline, CDR1 is MNHEY, CDR2 SVGAGI. The CDR3 runs to 16 residues. The junction had 11 bases not matched to a gene; V was cut back by 3 bases and J by 5 bases.

This clone appeared a few times. The CDR3: CASSLSGALGYTF. In DNA, the CDR3 is TGTGCCAGCAGTTTATCTGGGGCGCTCGGCTACACCTTC. The chain has TRBV28 and TRBJ1-2; TRBD1 is a possible D gene (5 bases). The CDR3 consists of 13 residues. Germline CDR1 is MDHEN and CDR2 is SYDVKM. V lost 1 base to trimming and J lost 8 bases, with 11 bases between them.

The chain has TRBV5-1 and TRBJ2-2; the D gene is possibly TRBD1 (6 bases). Looked up from germline, CDR1 is SGHRS and CDR2 is YFSETQ. Deletions cut 1 base from V and 3 bases from J, with 7 bases between. This CDR3 region has 14 residues. The CDR3 loop is CASSLRTDTGELFF. DNA for the CDR3: TGCGCCAGCAGCTTGAGGACAGACACCGGGGAGCTGTTTTTT.

V and J are TRBV7-9 and TRBJ1-3; 10 positions agree with TRBD1. The CDR3 is 15 amino acids. Germline V gives CDR1 SEHNR, CDR2 FQNEAQ (reference sequence). J lost 6 bases, V lost 5 bases, and 7 bases had no gene match. CDR3 protein: CASSPPGQGVNTIYF. CDR3 DNA sequence: TGTGCCAGCAGCCCACCCGGACAGGGGGTAAACACCATATATTTT.

V gene TRBV6-5 combines with J gene TRBJ1-4; TRBD1 matches 8 bases. CDR3 size: 12 residues. J gave up 7 bases and V 10 bases, and 5 bases lay outside the gene matches. Germline V lookup: CDR1 MNHEY, CDR2 SVGAGI. The CDR3 DNA reads as TGTGCCACACGACAGGGGAGTGAAAAACTGTTTTTT. It specifies CATRQGSEKLFF.

This clone occurred a few times. V and J are TRBV19 and TRBJ2-5, with 10 bases that match TRBD1. Germline CDR1 is LNHDA and CDR2 is SQIVND (reference sequence). V trimming: 5 bases; J trimming: 4 bases; junction bases outside the gene matches: 7. The CDR3 is made up of 15 amino acids. CDR3 DNA sequence: TGTGCCAGTAGTTTGGGGACAGGGGTGGGAGAGACCCAGTACTTC. Translated: CASSLGTGVGETQYF.

The chain joins TRBV4-2 to TRBJ2-2; D unclear. The CDR3 has 16 amino acids. Germline V gene sequence: CDR1 LGHNA, CDR2 YNFKEQ. The V gene lost 1 base and the J gene lost 0 bases, with 9 bases spanning the gap. The CDR3 DNA sequence: TGTGCCAGCAGCCAAGGCCCCAGCGCGAACACCGGGGAGCTGTTTTTT. Encoded protein: CASSQGPSANTGELFF.

This clone was counted only a few times. This chain uses TRBV19 with TRBJ1-1; 9 bases agree with TRBD1. J was trimmed by 5 bases and V by 3 bases; bases with no gene match: 10. Germline loops: CDR1 LNHDA, CDR2 SQIVND (reference sequence). The CDR3 runs 16 residues. The CDR3 reads CASSMGTGGRWTEAFF. CDR3 DNA: TGTGCCAGTAGTATGGGAACAGGGGGCCGGTGGACTGAAGCTTTCTTT. The variable domain in full, completed from reference TRBV19 and TRBJ1-1, reads DGGITQSPKYLFRKEGQNVTLSCEQNLNHDAMYWYRQDPGQGLRLIYYSQIVNDFQKGDIAEGYSVSREKKESFPLTVTSAQKNPTAFYLCASSMGTGGRWTEAFFGQGTRLTVV.

The J gene is TRBJ1-3, the V gene TRBV10-3, with D possibly TRBD1 on 6 matching bases. V lost 3 bases, J lost 4 bases, and 10 bases lay in between. The germline V gene has CDR1 ENHRY and CDR2 SYGVKD. This CDR3 region has 14 residues. In DNA form, the CDR3 reads TGTGCCATCAGTGAAGCAGGGGTGGGAAACACCATATATTTT. Encoded protein: CAISEAGVGNTIYF.

In regard to this clone: The identical CDR3 is also encoded by other nucleotide sequences in the sample. The V and J genes are TRBV9 and TRBJ2-3; TRBD1 might be the D (5 bases). This CDR3 contains 15 residues. Germline V gives CDR1 SGDLS, CDR2 YYNGEE. The V and J ends lost 0 bases and 1 base respectively, with 9 bases between them. CDR3 residues: CASSVVLGGTDTQYF. Here the CDR3 DNA reads TGTGCCAGCAGCGTAGTTCTAGGGGGCACAGATACGCAGTATTTT.

The V and J genes are TRBV12-3 or TRBV12-4 and TRBJ2-1; 8 bases are shared with TRBD2. This CDR3 contains 13 residues. V shed 3 bases, J shed 8 bases, and the junction held 3 bases outside the gene matches. The DNA of the CDR3 is TGTGCCAGCAGTTTCGGACTAGCCTATGAGCAGTTCTTC. Translation: CASSFGLAYEQFF.

This chain connects TRBV29-1 to TRBJ1-1; a weak D match, TRBD1 (5 bases). V was shortened by 4 bases and J by 2 bases, with 23 bases between the two germline ends. Germline lookup yields CDR1 SQVTM and CDR2 ANQGSEA. CDR3 length equals 17 residues. DNA for the CDR3: TGCAGCGTTGGCCCCCTTGTCGGCAGCGGGGGAAACACTGAAGCTTTCTTT. This encodes CSVGPLVGSGGNTEAFF. Using reference TRBV29-1 and TRBJ1-1 for the parts outside the CDR3, the full variable domain is SAVISQKPSRDICQRGTSLTIQCQVDSQVTMMFWYRQQPGQSLTLIATANQGSEATYESGFVIDKFPISRPNLTFSTLTVSNMSPEDSSIYLCSVGPLVGSGGNTEAFFGQGTRLTVV.

This clone was picked up a small number of times. One end of the junction does not line up with germline, which may come from a read error. This chain uses TRBV7-7 with TRBJ2-1; a weak D match, TRBD1 (6 bases). This CDR3 is 13 amino acids long. CDR1 is SSHAT, CDR2 FNYEAQ, per germline (reference sequence). CDR3 coding DNA: TGTGCTAGCAGCTTAGACAGGTTGAATGAGCAGTTCTTC. As protein: CASSLDRLNEQFF.

The V call is TRBV27, the J call TRBJ2-4, with 13 bases fitting TRBD2. The trim removed 9 bases at V and 1 base at J, leaving 15 bases unmatched. The CDR3 spans 19 residues. The germline V gene encodes CDR1 MNHEY and CDR2 SMNVEV (reference sequence). DNA of the CDR3: TGTGCCAGTGGCCAGGGGGGACTAGCGGGAAAGGGTGCCAAAAACATTCAGTACTTC. This encodes CASGQGGLAGKGAKNIQYF.

This chain uses TRBV9 with TRBJ2-2; TRBD2 is a possible D gene (6 bases). The CDR3 covers 14 residues. The V end was cut by 4 bases, the J end by 5 bases, with 12 bases between. Germline values: CDR1 SGDLS, CDR2 YYNGEE. CDR3 loop: CASSRDSGTGELFF. The DNA of the CDR3 is TGTGCCAGCAGCCGGGACTCGGGGACCGGGGAGCTGTTTTTT.

The V and J genes are TRBV10-3 and TRBJ2-7; tentatively, D is TRBD1 (5 bases). Germline assignment: CDR1 ENHRY and CDR2 SYGVKD. Trimming pared 0 bases from V and 2 bases from J, leaving 14 bases between. This CDR3 is 16 amino acids long. CDR3 amino acids: CAISESNAGNPYEQYF. Here the CDR3 DNA reads TGTGCCATCAGTGAGTCGAATGCAGGGAACCCCTACGAGCAGTACTTC.